This T cell receptor (beta chain) was recovered during a study of blood T cell repertoires in COVID-19. In the study's own analysis: Reference gene primer amplification in the assay estimated nucleated cell counts. Clones were read by immunoSEQ multiplex PCR, and TCRdb kept only the in-frame ones, dropping some. That table is the source of V, J and clone size, and D and trimming were worked out from the DNA. The sample records more than 200,000 clones, around 78% being singletons. The germline V gene encodes CDR1 LGHNA and CDR2 YNFKEQ. The CDR3 contains 16 residues. V dropped 5 bases and J dropped 7; count of bases not matched to a gene: 11.

The sequencing sample was made of peripheral blood. This TCR derives from a woman in her 70s with active or convalescent COVID-19. The chain combines TRBV4-2 with TRBJ2-3; 11 nucleotides line up with TRBD1. The CDR3 DNA reads as TGTGCCAGCAGCGCAGCAGGGGACAGGGGGGGGAATACGCAGTATTTT. Residues: CASSAAGDRGGNTQYF.